This is a list of T cell receptor beta chains from one sample in a study of Graves' ophthalmopathy and Graves' hyperthyroidism. TCRdb ran MiXCR on the multiplex PCR reads and lists one entry per CDR3 protein. The sample contains around 40,000 distinct CDR3 sequences, roughly half of which appear only once. The specimen was peripheral blood. Receptors originate from an adult man with Graves' ophthalmopathy. The CDR3 runs from the conserved cysteine through the conserved F or W. A D gene is named only where the DNA matches it firmly. The listing skips clone size in some rows; elsewhere it reads once, few, many or a size class.

cdr3_aa cdr3_nt j_call clone_size d_call v_call
CATSRDLGQWTEAFF TGTGCCACCAGCAGAGATCTGGGACAGTGGACTGAGGCTTTCTTT TRBJ1-1 many TRBD1 TRBV15
CASSIGRRGQYF TGTGCCAGTAGTATAGGGAGAAGGGGGCAGTATTTT TRBJ2-3 - - TRBV19
CAAHPFMATPSVRGGMNTEAFF - TRBJ1-1 - - TRBV25-1
CASSFDFGSGANVLTF TGCGCCAGCAGCTTTGATTTCGGGTCCGGGGCCAACGTCCTGACTTTC TRBJ2-6 - - TRBV5-1
CSGKPFGGRGEKLFF TGCAGTGGTAAACCTTTTGGTGGCAGGGGAGAAAAACTGTTTTTT TRBJ1-4 many - TRBV20-1
CASNWGRGSPLHF TGTGCCAGTAATTGGGGGAGAGGTTCACCCCTCCACTTT TRBJ1-6 few - TRBV19
CASSGRLAGVVEQFF TGTGCCAGCAGCGGGCGACTGGCGGGAGTTGTCGAGCAGTTCTTC TRBJ2-1 - TRBD2 TRBV7-3
CASRQEVRGNTQYF TGTGCCAGCAGGCAAGAGGTCCGGGGGAATACGCAGTATTTT TRBJ2-3 medium-sized - TRBV7-8
CSAISPSAGKEGYGYTF TGCAGCGCAATTTCCCCCTCTGCAGGGAAGGAAGGGTATGGCTACACCTTC TRBJ1-2 - - TRBV29-1
CASSYRSDSSYEQYF TGTGCCAGCAGTTACCGGTCGGACAGCTCCTACGAGCAGTACTTC TRBJ2-7 many - TRBV6-5
CSASWTGSGELFF TGCAGTGCTAGCTGGACAGGGTCCGGGGAGCTGTTTTTT TRBJ2-2 many TRBD1 TRBV20-1
CASSSRGANNEQFF TGTGCCAGCAGCTCCCGGGGAGCGAACAACGAGCAGTTCTTC TRBJ2-1 - - TRBV7-3
CASRAGANVLTF TGCGCCAGCAGGGCTGGGGCCAACGTCCTGACTTTC TRBJ2-6 once - TRBV10-2
CASSLSSDYGYTF TGTGCCAGCAGTTTAAGTTCGGACTATGGCTACACCTTC TRBJ1-2 many - TRBV12-3/TRBV12-4
CSAWWRDSYEQYF TGCAGTGCCTGGTGGCGGGACTCCTACGAGCAGTACTTC TRBJ2-7 once - TRBV20-1
CSGYGELFF TGCAGTGGGTATGGGGAGCTGTTTTTT TRBJ2-2 - - TRBV20-1
CASSLSPGDQPQHF TGCGCCAGCAGCTTGTCCCCAGGGGATCAGCCCCAGCATTTT TRBJ1-5 - - TRBV5-1
CASSEQMTGVTGELLF TGCGCCAGCAGTGAGCAGATGACAGGGGTCACCGGGGAGCTGCTTTTC TRBJ2-2 - TRBD1 TRBV10-2
CATSGSYGTGSNQPQHF TGTGCCACCAGTGGATCTTATGGGACAGGGAGCAATCAGCCCCAGCATTTT TRBJ1-5 - TRBD1 TRBV24-1
CASSDSQDTGELFF TGTGCCAGCAGTGACTCGCAGGACACCGGGGAGCTGTTTTTT TRBJ2-2 - - TRBV6-4
CASMNRVYNEQFF TGTGCCAGCATGAACAGGGTGTACAATGAGCAGTTCTTC TRBJ2-1 many - TRBV2
CASSSRAGQVTEAFF TGTGCCAGCAGCTCAAGGGCGGGGCAGGTCACTGAAGCTTTCTTT TRBJ1-1 - - TRBV7-9
CASSGQVLSPTEAFF TGTGCCAGCAGCGGACAGGTCCTATCCCCCACTGAAGCTTTCTTT TRBJ1-1 - TRBD1 TRBV7-6
CSVSTRESYEQYF TGCAGCGTTTCTACAAGGGAGTCCTACGAGCAGTACTTC TRBJ2-7 - - TRBV29-1
CASSAPTGVNSPLHF TGTGCCAGCAGCGCCCCTACAGGGGTTAATTCACCCCTCCACTTT TRBJ1-6 - TRBD1 TRBV9
CASSYRDRGDQPRHF TGTGCCAGCAGCTACCGAGACAGGGGCGATCAGCCCCGGCATTTT TRBJ1-5 - TRBD1 TRBV6-5
CASSSEGSTYNEQFF TGCGCCAGCAGCTCCGAGGGAAGTACTTACAATGAGCAGTTCTTC TRBJ2-1 many - TRBV5-1
CASSYSRGLNTEAFF TGTGCCAGCAGTTACTCTCGAGGCCTTAACACTGAAGCTTTCTTT TRBJ1-1 many - TRBV6-5
CSAKPATSGLGYEQYF TGCAGTGCCAAACCCGCGACTAGCGGGCTGGGTTACGAGCAGTACTTC TRBJ2-7 - TRBD2 TRBV20-1
CSAMGWQGVSRETQYF TGCAGCGCTATGGGGTGGCAGGGGGTTTCCCGAGAGACCCAGTACTTC TRBJ2-5 many TRBD1 TRBV29-1
CATSRDPGYEQYF TGTGCCACCAGCAGAGACCCGGGCTACGAGCAGTACTTC TRBJ2-7 few - TRBV15
CASSDGGGVNTEAFF TGTGCCAGCAGTGATGGCGGCGGAGTGAACACTGAAGCTTTCTTT TRBJ1-1 - - TRBV2
CSGVISGGYTF TGCAGCGGCGTGATTTCTGGTGGCTACACCTTC TRBJ1-2 few - TRBV29-1
CASSMMVNQPQHF TGTGCCAGTAGTATGATGGTAAATCAGCCCCAGCATTTT TRBJ1-5 - - TRBV19
CASSHGTGLEQFF TGTGCCAGCAGCCATGGGACAGGGCTTGAGCAGTTCTTC TRBJ2-1 - TRBD1 TRBV7-9
CASSFRDTGMETQYF TGTGCCAGTAGTTTTCGGGATACAGGGATGGAGACCCAGTACTTC TRBJ2-5 - - TRBV19
CASSYVVAGEDGYTF TGTGCCAGCAGTTATGTGGTGGCGGGCGAGGATGGCTACACCTTC TRBJ1-2 - - TRBV6-5
CASSLVGRGEKLDEKLFF TGTGCCAGCAGCTTAGTGGGCAGGGGGGAGAAGTTGGATGAAAAACTGTTTTTT TRBJ1-4 many TRBD1 TRBV7-9
CASSLGAVDYGYTF TGTGCCAGCAGTCTTGGGGCAGTTGACTATGGCTACACCTTC TRBJ1-2 - - TRBV5-4
CASSSDRGGWGYTF TGTGCCAGCAGCTCGGACAGGGGAGGATGGGGCTACACCTTC TRBJ1-2 many TRBD1 TRBV6-5
CAAAPGGGETQYF TGTGCAGCAGCGCCGGGGGGGGGTGAGACCCAGTACTTC TRBJ2-5 - TRBD2 TRBV6-6